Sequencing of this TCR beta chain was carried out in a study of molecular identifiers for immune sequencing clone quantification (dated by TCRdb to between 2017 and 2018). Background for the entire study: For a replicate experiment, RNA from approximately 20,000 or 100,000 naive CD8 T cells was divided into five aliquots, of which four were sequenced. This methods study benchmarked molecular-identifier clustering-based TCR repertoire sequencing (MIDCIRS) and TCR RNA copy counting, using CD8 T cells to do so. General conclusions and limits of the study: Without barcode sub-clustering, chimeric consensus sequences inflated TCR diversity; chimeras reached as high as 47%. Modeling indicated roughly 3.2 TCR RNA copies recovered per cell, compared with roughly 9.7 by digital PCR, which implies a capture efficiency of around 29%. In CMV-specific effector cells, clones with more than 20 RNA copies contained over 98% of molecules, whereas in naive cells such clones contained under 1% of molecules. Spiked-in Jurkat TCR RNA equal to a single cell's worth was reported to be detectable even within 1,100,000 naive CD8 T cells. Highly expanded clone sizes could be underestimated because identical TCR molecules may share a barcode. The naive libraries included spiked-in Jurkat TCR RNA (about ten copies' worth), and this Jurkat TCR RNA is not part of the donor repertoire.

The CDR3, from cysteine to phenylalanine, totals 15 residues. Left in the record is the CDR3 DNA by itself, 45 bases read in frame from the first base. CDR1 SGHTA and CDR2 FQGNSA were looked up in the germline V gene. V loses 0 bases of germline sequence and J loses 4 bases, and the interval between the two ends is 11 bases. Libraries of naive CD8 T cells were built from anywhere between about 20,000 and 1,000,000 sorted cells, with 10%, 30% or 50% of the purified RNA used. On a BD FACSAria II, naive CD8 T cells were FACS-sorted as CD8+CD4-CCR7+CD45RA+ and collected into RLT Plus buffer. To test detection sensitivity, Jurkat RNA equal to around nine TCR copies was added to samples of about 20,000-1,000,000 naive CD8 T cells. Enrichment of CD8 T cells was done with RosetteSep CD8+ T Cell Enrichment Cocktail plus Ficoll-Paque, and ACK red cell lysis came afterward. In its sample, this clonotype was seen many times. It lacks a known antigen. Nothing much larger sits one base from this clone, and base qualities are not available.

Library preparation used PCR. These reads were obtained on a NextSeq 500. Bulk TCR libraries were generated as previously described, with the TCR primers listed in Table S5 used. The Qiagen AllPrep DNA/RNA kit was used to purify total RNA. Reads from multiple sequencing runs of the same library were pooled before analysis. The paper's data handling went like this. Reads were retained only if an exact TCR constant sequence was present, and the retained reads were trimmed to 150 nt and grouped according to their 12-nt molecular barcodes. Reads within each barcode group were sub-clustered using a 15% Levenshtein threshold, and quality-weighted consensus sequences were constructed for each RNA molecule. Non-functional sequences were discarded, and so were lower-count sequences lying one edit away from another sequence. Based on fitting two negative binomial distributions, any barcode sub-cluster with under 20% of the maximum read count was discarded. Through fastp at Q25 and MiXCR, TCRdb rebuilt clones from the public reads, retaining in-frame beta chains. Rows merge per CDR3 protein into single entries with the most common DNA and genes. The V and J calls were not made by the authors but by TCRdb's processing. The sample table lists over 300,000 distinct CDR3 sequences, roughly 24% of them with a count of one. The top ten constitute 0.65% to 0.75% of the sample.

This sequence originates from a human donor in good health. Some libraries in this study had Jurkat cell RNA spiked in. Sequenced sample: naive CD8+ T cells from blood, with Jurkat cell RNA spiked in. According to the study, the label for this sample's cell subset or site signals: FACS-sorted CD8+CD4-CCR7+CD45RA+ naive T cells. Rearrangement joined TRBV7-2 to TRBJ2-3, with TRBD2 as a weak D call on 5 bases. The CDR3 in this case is CASSLARRMADTQYF. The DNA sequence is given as TGTGCCAGCAGCTTAGCAAGGAGGATGGCAGATACGCAGTATTTT.